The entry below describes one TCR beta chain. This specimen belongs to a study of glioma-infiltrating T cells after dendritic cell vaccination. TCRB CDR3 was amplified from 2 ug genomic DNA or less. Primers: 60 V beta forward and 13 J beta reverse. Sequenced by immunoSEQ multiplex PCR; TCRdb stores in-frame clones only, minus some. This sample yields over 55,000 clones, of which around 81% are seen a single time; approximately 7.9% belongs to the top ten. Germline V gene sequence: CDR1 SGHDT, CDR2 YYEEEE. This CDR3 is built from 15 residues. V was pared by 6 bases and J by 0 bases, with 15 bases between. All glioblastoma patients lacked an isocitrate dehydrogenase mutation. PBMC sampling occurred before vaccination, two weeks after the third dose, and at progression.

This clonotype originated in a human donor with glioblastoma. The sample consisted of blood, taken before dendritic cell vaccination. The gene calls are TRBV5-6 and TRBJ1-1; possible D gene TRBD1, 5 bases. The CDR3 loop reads CASNLGDLLNTEAFF. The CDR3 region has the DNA TGTGCCAGCAATTTGGGGGACTTATTGAACACTGAAGCTTTCTTT.